Described below is a single TCR beta chain sequence and its context. What it binds is not known. This record belongs to a study of Tregs in tolerant kidney transplant recipients. Study findings and constraints: Antigen-driven expansion was suggested because donor-specific Tregs expanded more than all Tregs in tolerant patients. Biological reproducibility was not directly addressed, but technical replication error appeared minimal. Activated donor B cell expansion appeared to reveal the most relevant donor-specific TCRbeta repertoire.

The CDR3 extends over 15 amino acids. Germline CDR1 is SGHTA and CDR2 is FQGNSA. The V gene end was trimmed by 4 bases and the J gene end by 0 bases; junction bases not matched to a gene: 3. Generated by immunoSEQ multiplex PCR, the TCRdb table keeps only in-frame clones and is missing some. The table shows about 110,000 clones, with 90% occurring only once. Unstimulated Tregs (CD4+CD25+CD127-) and CD4+CD25- non-Tregs were sorted from PBMCs. The chain is built from TRBV7-2 and TRBJ1-3, with 7 bases matching TRBD1. This receptor was obtained from a human donor who received a combined kidney and bone marrow transplant. The sample consisted of CD4+ T cells from blood, taken before the transplant. The chain's CDR3 is CASSYRDSSGNTIYF. For the CDR3, the DNA is TGTGCCAGCAGCTATAGGGACAGCTCTGGAAACACCATATATTTT.